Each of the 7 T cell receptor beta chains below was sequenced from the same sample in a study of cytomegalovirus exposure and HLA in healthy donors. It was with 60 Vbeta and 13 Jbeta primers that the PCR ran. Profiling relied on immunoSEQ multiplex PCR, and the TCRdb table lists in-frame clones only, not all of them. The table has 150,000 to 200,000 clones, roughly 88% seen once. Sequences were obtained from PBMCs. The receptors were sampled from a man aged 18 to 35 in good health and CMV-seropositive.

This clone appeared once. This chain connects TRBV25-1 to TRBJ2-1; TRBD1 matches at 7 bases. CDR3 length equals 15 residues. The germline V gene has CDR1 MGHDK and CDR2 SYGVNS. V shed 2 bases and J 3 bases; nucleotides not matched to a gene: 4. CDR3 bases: TGTGCCAGCAGTGAACGGGCAGGGGGCTACAATGAGCAGTTCTTC. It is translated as CASSERAGGYNEQFF.

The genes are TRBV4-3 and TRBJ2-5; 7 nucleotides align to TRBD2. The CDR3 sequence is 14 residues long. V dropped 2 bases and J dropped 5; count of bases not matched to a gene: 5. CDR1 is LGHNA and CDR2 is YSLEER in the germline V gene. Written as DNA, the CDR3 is TGCGCCAGCAGCCAAAACTCCGGGGGGGAGACCCAGTACTTC. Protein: CASSQNSGGETQYF.

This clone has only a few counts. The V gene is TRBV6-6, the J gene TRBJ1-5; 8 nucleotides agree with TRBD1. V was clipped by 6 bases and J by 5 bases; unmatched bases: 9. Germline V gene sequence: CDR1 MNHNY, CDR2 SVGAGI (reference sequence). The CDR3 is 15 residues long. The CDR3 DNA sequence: TGTGCCAGCAGCCGCGGACAGGGAGGGGATCAGCCCCAGCATTTT. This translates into CASSRGQGGDQPQHF.

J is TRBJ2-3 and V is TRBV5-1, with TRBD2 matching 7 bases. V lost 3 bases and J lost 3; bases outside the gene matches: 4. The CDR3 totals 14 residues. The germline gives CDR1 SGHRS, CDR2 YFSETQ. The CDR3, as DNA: TGCGCCAGCAGCTCGGGGACTATTACAGATACGCAGTATTTT. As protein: CASSSGTITDTQYF. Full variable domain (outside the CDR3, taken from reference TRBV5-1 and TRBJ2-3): KAGVTQTPRYLIKTRGQQVTLSCSPISGHRSVSWYQQTPGQGLQFLFEYFSETQRNKGNFPGRFSGRQFSNSRSEMNVSTLELGDSALYLCASSSGTITDTQYFGPGTRLTVL.

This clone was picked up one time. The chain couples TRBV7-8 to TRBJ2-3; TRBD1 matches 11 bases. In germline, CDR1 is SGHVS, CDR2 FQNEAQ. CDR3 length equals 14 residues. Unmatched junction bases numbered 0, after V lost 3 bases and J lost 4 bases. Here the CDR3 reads CASSLGQGADTQYF. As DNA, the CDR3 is TGTGCCAGCAGCTTGGGACAGGGGGCAGATACGCAGTATTTT. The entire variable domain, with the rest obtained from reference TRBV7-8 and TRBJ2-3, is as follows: GAGVSQSPRYKVAKRGQDVALRCDPISGHVSLFWYQQALGQGPEFLTYFQNEAQLDKSGLPSDRFFAERPEGSVSTLKIQRTQQEDSAVYLCASSLGQGADTQYFGPGTRLTVL.

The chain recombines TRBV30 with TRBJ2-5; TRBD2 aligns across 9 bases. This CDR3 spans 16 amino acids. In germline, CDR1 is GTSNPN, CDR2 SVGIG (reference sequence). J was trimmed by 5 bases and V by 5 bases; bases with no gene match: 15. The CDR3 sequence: CAWDLLAGGPGETQYF. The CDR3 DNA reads TGTGCCTGGGACCTCCTCGCGGGGGGGCCGGGGGAGACCCAGTACTTC.

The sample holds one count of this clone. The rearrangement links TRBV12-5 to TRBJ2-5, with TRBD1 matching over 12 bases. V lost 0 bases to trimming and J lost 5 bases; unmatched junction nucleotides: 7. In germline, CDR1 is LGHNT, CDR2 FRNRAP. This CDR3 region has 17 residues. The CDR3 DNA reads TGTGCTAGTGGTTTGGTGGGTGGGACAGGGGGCGTGGAGACCCAGTACTTC. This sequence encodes CASGLVGGTGGVETQYF. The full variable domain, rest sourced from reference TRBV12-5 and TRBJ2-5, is DARVTQTPRHKVTEMGQEVTMRCQPILGHNTVFWYRQTMMQGLELLAYFRNRAPLDDSGMPKDRFSAEMPDATLATLKIQPSEPRDSAVYFCASGLVGGTGGVETQYFGPGTRLLVL.